Listed below are T cell receptor beta chains from one sample, sequenced in a study of T cells in tuberculosis. Data came from immunoSEQ multiplex PCR; TCRdb stores just in-frame clones and leaves some out. Among 25,000 to 35,000 clones listed, just over 90% were seen once. The sequenced sample consisted of PBMCs. The receptors shown here come from a donor under 30 with latent tuberculosis or without tuberculosis infection. The CDR3 runs from the conserved cysteine through the conserved F or W. Fields, in order: D gene, CDR3 length, clone size, J gene, V gene, CDR3 protein, CDR3 DNA. D genes are given only for firm matches. Size is stated for part of the rows, as once, few or many counts, or as a class when the clone is expanded.

>TRBD1|14|NA|TRBJ2-7|TRBV7-2
CASSLETGWDEQYF
TGTGCCAGCAGCTTAGAGACAGGGTGGGACGAGCAGTACTTC
>NA|15|NA|TRBJ2-2|TRBV9
CASSDQPTSNGELFF
TGTGCCAGCAGCGACCAACCTACTAGTAACGGGGAGCTGTTTTTT
>NA|14|NA|TRBJ1-2|TRBV19
CASSTGQLYDGYTF
TGTGCCAGTAGTACCGGACAGCTCTACGACGGCTACACCTTC
>NA|13|NA|TRBJ1-1|TRBV25-1
CARTLEGYTEAFF
TGTGCCAGAACTCTGGAGGGCTACACTGAAGCTTTCTTT
>TRBD2|15|NA|TRBJ2-3|TRBV29-1
CSVDLAGVFTDTQYF
TGCAGCGTTGATTTGGCGGGGGTATTCACAGATACGCAGTATTTT
>NA|15|NA|TRBJ2-2|TRBV4-2
CASSDLRTNTGELFF
TGTGCCAGCAGCGACCTGCGGACGAACACCGGGGAGCTGTTTTTT
>NA|16|NA|TRBJ2-7|TRBV4-1
CASSPLGRRSSYEQYF
TGCGCCAGCAGCCCCCTAGGCAGGAGGAGCTCCTACGAGCAGTACTTC
>NA|15|NA|TRBJ1-2|TRBV5-1
CASSLEQGSNYGYTF
TGCGCCAGCAGCTTGGAGCAGGGGTCGAACTATGGCTACACCTTC
>TRBD1|13|NA|TRBJ2-7|TRBV29-1
CSVRAGGAYEQYF
TGCAGCGTTCGGGCAGGGGGCGCCTACGAGCAGTACTTC
>TRBD2|15|NA|TRBJ2-7|TRBV6-1
CASRTRGGVTYEQYF
TGTGCCAGCAGGACACGGGGGGGCGTTACCTACGAGCAGTACTTC
>NA|13|NA|TRBJ2-2|TRBV19
CATRTANTGELFF
TGTGCCACTCGGACAGCGAACACCGGGGAGCTGTTTTTT
>TRBD1|14|NA|TRBJ1-4|TRBV9
CASSVAGTGEKLFF
TGTGCCAGCAGCGTAGCGGGGACAGGAGAAAAACTGTTTTTT
>TRBD1|15|NA|TRBJ2-7|TRBV7-6
CASSTWDRLPYEQYF
TGTGCCAGCAGCACCTGGGACAGGCTCCCCTACGAGCAGTACTTC
>TRBD2|13|NA|TRBJ2-7|TRBV4-1
CATSLAGQYEQYF
TGCGCCACCAGTCTAGCGGGACAATACGAGCAGTACTTC
>TRBD2|16|NA|TRBJ2-3|TRBV5-1
CASSLDLAGGPDTQYF
TGCGCCAGCAGCTTGGACCTAGCGGGAGGGCCAGATACGCAGTATTTT
>NA|17|once|TRBJ1-2|TRBV10-3
CAISGLTGGTSNYGYTF
TGTGCCATCAGTGGACTGACGGGGGGTACCTCTAACTATGGCTACACCTTC
>TRBD1|12|NA|TRBJ2-5|TRBV2
CASGDRGETQYF
TGTGCCAGCGGTGACAGGGGGGAGACCCAGTACTTC
>TRBD1|17|NA|TRBJ1-3|TRBV7-9
CASSSLRSKGQLNTIYF
TGTGCCAGCAGCTCACTCCGATCTAAGGGACAGCTAAACACCATATATTTT
>NA|13|NA|TRBJ2-7|TRBV10-2
CASVIAGGYEQYF
TGCGCCAGCGTCATCGCTGGAGGCTACGAGCAGTACTTC
>TRBD1|15|NA|TRBJ1-2|TRBV5-4
CASSSGQGADYGYTF
TGTGCCAGCAGCTCGGGACAGGGGGCCGACTATGGCTACACCTTC
>NA|16|NA|TRBJ2-7|TRBV15
CATSSGRERLLYEQYF
TGTGCCACCAGCAGTGGCAGGGAAAGGTTACTCTACGAGCAGTACTTC
>TRBD1|14|NA|TRBJ2-1|TRBV9
CASSVRVNRGPEFF
TGTGCCAGCAGCGTCCGCGTGAACAGGGGACCCGAGTTCTTC
>TRBD2|16|NA|TRBJ2-7|TRBV27
CASSFRTSGRFYEQYF
TGTGCCAGCAGTTTTAGGACTAGCGGGAGATTTTACGAGCAGTACTTC
>TRBD1|14|few|TRBJ2-2|TRBV7-2
CASSLDRGTGELFF
TGTGCCAGCAGCTTGGACAGGGGGACCGGGGAGCTGTTTTTT
>NA|15|NA|TRBJ1-5|TRBV7-2
CASSLVRGGNQPQHF
TGTGCCAGCAGCTTGGTAAGGGGCGGCAATCAGCCCCAGCATTTT
>NA|12|few|TRBJ2-7|TRBV18
CASSPREYEQYF
TGTGCCAGCTCACCCCGAGAATACGAGCAGTACTTC
>NA|11|NA|TRBJ2-7|TRBV28
CASEGVYEQYF
TGTGCCAGTGAGGGGGTATACGAGCAGTACTTC
>TRBD2|15|NA|TRBJ2-3|TRBV28
CASSLPSGSTDTQYF
TGTGCCAGCAGTTTACCTAGCGGGAGCACAGATACGCAGTATTTT
>NA|15|NA|TRBJ1-2|TRBV6-1
CASSERDILNYGYTF
TGTGCCAGCAGTGAAAGGGACATTCTCAACTATGGCTACACCTTC
>TRBD1|14|NA|TRBJ2-5|TRBV11-2
CASSSGTGEETQYF
TGTGCCAGCAGCTCTGGGACAGGCGAAGAGACCCAGTACTTC
>TRBD1|16|NA|TRBJ2-1|TRBV28
CASRTTGTGGHNEQFF
TGTGCCAGCAGGACGACCGGGACAGGGGGACACAATGAGCAGTTCTTC
>TRBD1|18|NA|TRBJ1-5|TRBV2
CASRQDRVNFMGNQPQHF
TGTGCCAGCAGACAGGACAGGGTGAATTTTATGGGCAATCAGCCCCAGCATTTT
>TRBD2|16|few|TRBJ2-3|TRBV2
CASSPRTSAWGDTQYF
TGTGCCAGCAGTCCCCGGACTAGCGCTTGGGGGGATACGCAGTATTTT
>TRBD2|14|NA|TRBJ2-1|TRBV15
CATSRWGGSNEQFF
TGTGCCACCAGCCGTTGGGGGGGGAGCAATGAGCAGTTCTTC
>NA|12|NA|TRBJ1-2|TRBV6-5
CASSYRGYGYTF
TGTGCCAGCAGTTATAGAGGATATGGCTACACCTTC
>NA|15|NA|TRBJ1-5|TRBV5-8
CASSLQGYSNQPQHF
TGTGCCAGCAGCTTACAGGGATATAGCAATCAGCCCCAGCATTTT
>NA|13|once|TRBJ1-1|TRBV23-1
CASSGVRTAEAFF
TGCGCCAGCAGTGGTGTTAGGACAGCTGAAGCTTTCTTT
>TRBD1|13|NA|TRBJ1-2|TRBV27
CASRPQGGNGYTF
TGTGCCAGCCGACCACAGGGGGGGAATGGCTACACCTTC
>NA|14|NA|TRBJ2-7|TRBV6-6
CASSSRLEAYEQYF
TGTGCCAGCAGTTCCCGGTTGGAGGCCTACGAGCAGTACTTC
>NA|14|NA|TRBJ2-7|TRBV15
CATSRDQGTYEQYF
TGTGCCACCAGCAGAGACCAGGGGACCTACGAGCAGTACTTC
>TRBD1|15|NA|TRBJ1-1|TRBV9
CASSTGQGGNTEAFF
TGTGCCAGCAGCACGGGACAGGGAGGGAACACTGAAGCTTTCTTT
>NA|13|NA|TRBJ2-5|TRBV15
CATSSATKETQYF
TGTGCCACCAGCTCCGCTACCAAAGAGACCCAGTACTTC
>TRBD1|19|NA|TRBJ2-1|TRBV2
CATLGRQGVFLEIYNEQFF
TGTGCCACCTTGGGTAGACAGGGGGTATTTTTAGAGATCTACAATGAGCAGTTCTTC
>TRBD1|16|once|TRBJ2-1|TRBV28
CASTLTGDRKLNEQFF
TGTGCCAGCACCCTTACAGGGGACAGGAAACTTAATGAGCAGTTCTTC
>NA|16|NA|TRBJ2-4|TRBV6-1
CASSEPGLPTGDIQYF
TGTGCCAGCAGTGAACCGGGACTTCCCACCGGAGACATTCAGTACTTC
>TRBD2|14|once|TRBJ2-3|TRBV28
CASRLAGDTDTQYF
TGTGCCAGCAGACTAGCGGGAGACACAGATACGCAGTATTTT
>NA|12|NA|TRBJ1-3|TRBV27
CASSLPRAAPQF
TGTGCCAGCAGCCTACCCAGGGCAGCTCCCCAGTTT
>TRBD1|12|NA|TRBJ1-1|TRBV6-1
CASRHGTDEAFF
TGTGCCAGCAGACACGGGACAGACGAAGCTTTCTTT
>NA|13|once|TRBJ1-2|TRBV2
CASKTWTEYGYTF
TGTGCCAGCAAAACATGGACTGAATATGGCTACACCTTC
>TRBD1|13|NA|TRBJ2-3|TRBV11-2
CASSLERDRVQYF
TGTGCCAGCAGCTTAGAACGGGACAGGGTGCAGTATTTT
>TRBD2|17|NA|TRBJ2-7|TRBV5-1
CASSLVLAGDSLGEQYF
TGCGCCAGCAGCTTGGTACTAGCGGGAGATAGCTTGGGCGAGCAGTACTTC
>NA|15|NA|TRBJ2-2|TRBV4-2
CASSQGSGYGGELFF
TGTGCCAGCAGCCAAGGGTCGGGGTACGGCGGGGAGCTGTTTTTT
>NA|16|NA|TRBJ2-1|TRBV7-9
CASSPIYQNRHNEQFF
TGTGCCAGCAGCCCTATTTATCAAAACAGACACAATGAGCAGTTCTTC
>NA|15|NA|TRBJ2-1|TRBV6-4
CASGRGGLSYNEQFF
TGTGCCAGCGGAAGGGGGGGCCTTTCTTACAATGAGCAGTTCTTC
>NA|14|NA|TRBJ1-2|TRBV27
CASSTDSSGFGYTF
TGTGCCAGCAGTACGGACAGCTCGGGATTTGGCTACACCTTC
>TRBD1|14|NA|TRBJ2-7|TRBV5-1
CASSTGTGPYEQYF
TGCGCCAGCAGTACCGGGACAGGGCCGTACGAGCAGTACTTC
>TRBD1|14|NA|TRBJ2-7|TRBV5-1
CASQRQGATYEQYF
TGCGCCAGCCAGCGACAGGGGGCCACCTACGAGCAGTACTTC
>NA|15|NA|TRBJ2-1|TRBV4-3
CASSQPSGGLNEQFF
TGCGCCAGCAGCCAACCGAGCGGAGGGTTGAATGAGCAGTTCTTC
>TRBD2|17|NA|TRBJ2-1|TRBV6-4
CASSGTSGANSYNEQFF
TGTGCCAGTTCCGGGACTAGCGGGGCGAACTCCTACAATGAGCAGTTCTTC